The 5 T cell receptor beta chains listed next were all sequenced from one sample in a study of blood T cell repertoires in COVID-19. Using immunoSEQ multiplex PCR, the repertoire was profiled, and TCRdb retains in-frame clones only, with some absent. This table has some 300,000 clones, roughly 88% appearing once. The sample taken for sequencing was PBMCs or T cells enriched from blood (not recorded which). All receptors come from a young woman who had recovered from COVID-19.

The gene calls are TRBV28 and TRBJ2-1, with 15 bases aligning to TRBD2. CDR1 is MDHEN, CDR2 SYDVKM, per germline. The CDR3 length is 16 residues. V gave up 3 bases and J gave up 10 bases; unmatched junction bases: 7. The CDR3 DNA sequence: TGTGCCAGCAGTTTTTGGGGACTAGCGGGGGGAGGAGAGCAGTTCTTC. This codes for CASSFWGLAGGGEQFF. Full variable domain (missing parts from reference TRBV28 and TRBJ2-1): DVKVTQSSRYLVKRTGEKVFLECVQDMDHENMFWYRQDPGLGLRLIYFSYDVKMKEKGDIPEGYSVSREKKERFSLILESASTNQTSMYLCASSFWGLAGGGEQFFGPGTRLTVL.

This clone was observed a few times. The chain carries TRBV7-9 and TRBJ2-1, with no clear D. The V gene's germline CDR1 is SEHNR and CDR2 FQNEAQ (reference sequence). CDR3 length equals 15 residues. V shed 5 bases and J shed 0 bases, with 11 bases lying between them. CDR3 nucleotides: TGTGCCAGCAGCCTCAGCGTGAGCTCCTACAATGAGCAGTTCTTC. It codes for CASSLSVSSYNEQFF.

The V and J genes are TRBV29-1 and TRBJ2-7, with TRBD1 matching over 8 bases. V lost 6 bases and J lost 4; bases outside the gene matches: 14. Looked up from germline, CDR1 is SQVTM and CDR2 is ANQGSEA. There are 15 residues in the CDR3. The CDR3 nucleotides are TGCAGCGTGATGAGGACAGGGAGAGGTATGTACGAGCAGTACTTC. As protein: CSVMRTGRGMYEQYF.

This clone was counted a single time. This rearrangement joins TRBV5-1 to TRBJ1-4; TRBD1 matches at 9 bases. J lost 1 base, V lost 3 bases, and 13 bases had no gene match. Germline V lookup: CDR1 SGHRS, CDR2 YFSETQ. This CDR3 is 19 amino acids long. CDR3 bases: TGCGCCAGCAGCTCGGGTAGGGGACAGGGAGGAGAAACTAATGAAAAACTGTTTTTT. Translating it yields CASSSGRGQGGETNEKLFF.

The chain combines TRBV5-1 with TRBJ1-4; the match to TRBD1 covers 8 bases. CDR1 is SGHRS and CDR2 is YFSETQ in the germline V gene. Trimming took 0 bases from V and 2 from J; bases not matched to a gene: 6. CDR3 length: 17 residues. The CDR3 loop reads CASSLGQGQGTNEKLFF. As DNA, the CDR3 is TGCGCCAGCAGCTTGGGACAGGGGCAGGGGACTAATGAAAAACTGTTTTTT.